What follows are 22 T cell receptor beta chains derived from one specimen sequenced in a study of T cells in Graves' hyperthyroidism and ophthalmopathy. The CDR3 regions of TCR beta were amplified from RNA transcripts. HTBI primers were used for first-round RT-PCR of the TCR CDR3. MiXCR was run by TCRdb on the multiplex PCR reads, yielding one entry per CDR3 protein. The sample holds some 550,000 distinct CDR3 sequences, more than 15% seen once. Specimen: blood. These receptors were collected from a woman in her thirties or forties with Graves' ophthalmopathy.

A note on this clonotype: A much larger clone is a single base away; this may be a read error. This CDR3 reads CATNRGLGTDTRYF. DNA for the CDR3: TGTGCCACTAACAGGGGGCTTGGCACAGATACGCGGTATTTT. The chain is built from TRBV28 and TRBJ2-3; the match to TRBD1 covers 9 bases. Germline CDR1 and CDR2: MDHEN and SYDVKM. This CDR3 contains 14 residues.

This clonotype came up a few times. The DNA of the CDR3 is TGTGCCAGTAGTATAGTGGCCAACAATGAGCAGTTCTTC. Translated: CASSIVANNEQFF. The gene calls are TRBV19 and TRBJ2-1; D is ambiguous. V was pared by 1 base and J by 5 bases, with 6 bases between. This CDR3 is built from 13 residues. Germline values: CDR1 LNHDA, CDR2 SQIVND (reference sequence).

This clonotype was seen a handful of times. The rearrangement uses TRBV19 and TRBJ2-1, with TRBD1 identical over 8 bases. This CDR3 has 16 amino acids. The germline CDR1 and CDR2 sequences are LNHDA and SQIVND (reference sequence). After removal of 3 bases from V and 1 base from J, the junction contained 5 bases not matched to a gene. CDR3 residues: CASSISGGRSYNEQFF. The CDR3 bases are TGTGCCAGTAGTATTTCAGGGGGCAGGTCCTACAATGAGCAGTTCTTC.

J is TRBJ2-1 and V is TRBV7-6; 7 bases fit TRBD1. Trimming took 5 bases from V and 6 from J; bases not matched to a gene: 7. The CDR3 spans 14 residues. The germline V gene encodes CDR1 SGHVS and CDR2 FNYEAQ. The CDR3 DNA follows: TGTGCCAGCAGCGCGAATTACAGGGGCAATGAGCAGTTCTTC. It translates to CASSANYRGNEQFF.

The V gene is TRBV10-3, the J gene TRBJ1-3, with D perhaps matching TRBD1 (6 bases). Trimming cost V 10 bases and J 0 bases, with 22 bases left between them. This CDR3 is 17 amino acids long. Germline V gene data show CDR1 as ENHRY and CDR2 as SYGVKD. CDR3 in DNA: TGTGCCACCCGACGGGAGGGGGGCGGCAGCTCTGGAAACACCATATATTTT. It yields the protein CATRREGGGSSGNTIYF.

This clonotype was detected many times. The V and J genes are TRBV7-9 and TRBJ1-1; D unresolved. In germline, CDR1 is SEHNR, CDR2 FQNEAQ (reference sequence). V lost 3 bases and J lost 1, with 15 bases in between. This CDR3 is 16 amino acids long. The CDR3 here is CASSLPPTPANTEAFF. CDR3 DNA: TGTGCCAGCAGCTTGCCACCTACCCCAGCGAACACTGAAGCTTTCTTT.

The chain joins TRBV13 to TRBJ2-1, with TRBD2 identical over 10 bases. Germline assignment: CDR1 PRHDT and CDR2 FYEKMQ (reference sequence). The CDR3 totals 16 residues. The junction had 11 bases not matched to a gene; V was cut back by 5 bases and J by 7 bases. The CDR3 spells CASSPYGTSVVNEQFF. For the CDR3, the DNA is TGTGCCAGCAGCCCATACGGGACTAGCGTTGTGAATGAGCAGTTCTTC.

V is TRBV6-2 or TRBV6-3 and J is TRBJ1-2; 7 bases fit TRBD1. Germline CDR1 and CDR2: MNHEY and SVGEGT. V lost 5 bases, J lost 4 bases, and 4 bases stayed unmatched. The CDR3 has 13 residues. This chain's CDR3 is CASSTRDSYGYTF. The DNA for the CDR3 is TGTGCCAGCAGTACCCGGGACAGCTATGGCTACACCTTC.

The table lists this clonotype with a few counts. The DNA for the CDR3 is TGCGCCAGCAGCGAGGGACTAGCGGGGTCAGAGACCCAGTACTTC. Its translation is CASSEGLAGSETQYF. J is TRBJ2-5 and V is TRBV5-1; 13 nucleotides line up with TRBD2. The junction had 4 bases not matched to a gene; V was cut back by 4 bases and J by 4 bases. CDR1 is SGHRS, CDR2 YFSETQ, per germline. This CDR3 has 15 residues.

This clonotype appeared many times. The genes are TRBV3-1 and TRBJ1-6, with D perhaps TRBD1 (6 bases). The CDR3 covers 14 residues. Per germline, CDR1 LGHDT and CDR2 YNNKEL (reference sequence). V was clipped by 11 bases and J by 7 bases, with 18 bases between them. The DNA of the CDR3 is TGTGCCTCCCGGGCGGGGGGCGCAAATTCACCCCTCCACTTT. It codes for CASRAGGANSPLHF.

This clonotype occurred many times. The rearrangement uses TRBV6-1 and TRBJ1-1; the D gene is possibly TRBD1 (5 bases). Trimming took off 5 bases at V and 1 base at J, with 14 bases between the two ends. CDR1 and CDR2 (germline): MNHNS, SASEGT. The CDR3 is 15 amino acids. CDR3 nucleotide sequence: TGTGCCAGCAGTTTTGACCGGGACCAGAACACTGAAGCTTTCTTT. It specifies CASSFDRDQNTEAFF.

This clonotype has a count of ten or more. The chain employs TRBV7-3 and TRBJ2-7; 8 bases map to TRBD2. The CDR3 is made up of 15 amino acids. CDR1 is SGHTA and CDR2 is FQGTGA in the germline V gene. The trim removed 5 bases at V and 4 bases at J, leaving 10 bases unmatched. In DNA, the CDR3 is TGTGCCAGCAGCCCCTCCGGACTAGCAGGTTACGAGCAGTACTTC. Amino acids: CASSPSGLAGYEQYF. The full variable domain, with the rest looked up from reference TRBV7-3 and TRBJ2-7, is GAGVSQTPSNKVTEKGKYVELRCDPISGHTALYWYRQSLGQGPEFLIYFQGTGAADDSGLPNDRFFAVRPEGSVSTLKIQRTERGDSAVYLCASSPSGLAGYEQYFGPGTRLTVT.

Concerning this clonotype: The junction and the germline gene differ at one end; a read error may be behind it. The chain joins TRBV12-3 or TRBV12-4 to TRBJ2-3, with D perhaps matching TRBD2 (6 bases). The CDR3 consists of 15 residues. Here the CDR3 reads CASSLAGSYTDTQYF. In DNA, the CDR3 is TGTGCCAGCAGCTTAGCCGGGAGTTACACAGATACGCAGTATTTT.

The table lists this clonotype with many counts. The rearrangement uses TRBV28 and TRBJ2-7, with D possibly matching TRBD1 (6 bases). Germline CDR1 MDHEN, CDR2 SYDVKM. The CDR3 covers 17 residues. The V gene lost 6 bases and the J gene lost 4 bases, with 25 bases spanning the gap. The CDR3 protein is CASRKMGHTERYYEQYF. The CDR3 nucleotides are TGTGCCAGCAGGAAAATGGGACACACAGAAAGATATTACGAGCAGTACTTC.

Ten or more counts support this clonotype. This CDR3 reads CASSSQRAGTSGGYF. For the CDR3, the DNA is TGTGCCAGCAGCTCCCAACGAGCGGGAACGTCGGGAGGGTATTTT. The chain is built from TRBV11-2 and TRBJ2-3; 7 bases match TRBD2. Germline V gives CDR1 SGHAT, CDR2 FQNNGV. V was clipped by 4 bases and J by 14 bases; unmatched bases: 18. The CDR3 spans 15 residues.

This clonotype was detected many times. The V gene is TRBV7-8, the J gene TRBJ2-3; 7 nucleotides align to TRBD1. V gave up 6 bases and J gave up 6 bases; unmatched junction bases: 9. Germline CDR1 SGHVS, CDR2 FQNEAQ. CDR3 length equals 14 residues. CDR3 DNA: TGTGCCAGCAGTACTCTAGGGGGCGAGGATACGCAGTATTTT. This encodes CASSTLGGEDTQYF.

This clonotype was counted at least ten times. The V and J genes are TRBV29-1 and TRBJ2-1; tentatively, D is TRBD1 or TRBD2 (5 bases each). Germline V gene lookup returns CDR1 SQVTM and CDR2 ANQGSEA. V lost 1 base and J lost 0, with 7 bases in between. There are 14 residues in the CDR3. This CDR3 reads CSVEGGSSYNEQFF. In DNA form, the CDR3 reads TGCAGCGTTGAAGGGGGGAGCTCCTACAATGAGCAGTTCTTC.

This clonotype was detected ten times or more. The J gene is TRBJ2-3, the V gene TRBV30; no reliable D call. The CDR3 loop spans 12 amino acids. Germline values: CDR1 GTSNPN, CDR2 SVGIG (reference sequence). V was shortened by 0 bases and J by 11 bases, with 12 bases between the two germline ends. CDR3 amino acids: CAWSVVYEWQYF. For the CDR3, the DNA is TGTGCCTGGAGTGTAGTCTACGAGTGGCAGTATTTT.

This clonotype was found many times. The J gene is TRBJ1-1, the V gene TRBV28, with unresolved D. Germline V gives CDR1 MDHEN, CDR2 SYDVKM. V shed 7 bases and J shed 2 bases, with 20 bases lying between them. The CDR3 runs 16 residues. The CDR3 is CASTSKAALGNTEAFF. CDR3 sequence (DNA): TGTGCCAGCACTTCTAAGGCGGCCCTCGGAAACACTGAAGCTTTCTTT. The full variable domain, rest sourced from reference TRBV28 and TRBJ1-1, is DVKVTQSSRYLVKRTGEKVFLECVQDMDHENMFWYRQDPGLGLRLIYFSYDVKMKEKGDIPEGYSVSREKKERFSLILESASTNQTSMYLCASTSKAALGNTEAFFGQGTRLTVV.

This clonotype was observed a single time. In nucleotides, the CDR3 is TGTGCCAGCAGCTTACACCCAAATCTAAATGCAGATACGCAGTATTTT. Protein: CASSLHPNLNADTQYF. The V and J genes are TRBV7-2 and TRBJ2-3; D is undetermined. V lost 2 bases to trimming and J lost 4 bases, with 16 bases between them. This CDR3 region has 16 residues. Germline V gene data show CDR1 as SGHTA and CDR2 as FQGNSA. The variable domain in full, with the rest retrieved from reference TRBV7-2 and TRBJ2-3, is GAGVSQSPSNKVTEKGKDVELRCDPISGHTALYWYRQSLGQGLEFLIYFQGNSAPDKSGLPSDRFSAERTGGSVSTLTIQRTQQEDSAVYLCASSLHPNLNADTQYFGPGTRLTVL.

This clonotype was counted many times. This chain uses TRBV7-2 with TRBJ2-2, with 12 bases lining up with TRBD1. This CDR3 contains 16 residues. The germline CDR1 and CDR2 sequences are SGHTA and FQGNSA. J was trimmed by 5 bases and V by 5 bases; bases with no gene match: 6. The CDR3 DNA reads TGTGCCAGCAGCATGGGGGGACAGGGGGCAACCGGGGAGCTGTTTTTT. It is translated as CASSMGGQGATGELFF.

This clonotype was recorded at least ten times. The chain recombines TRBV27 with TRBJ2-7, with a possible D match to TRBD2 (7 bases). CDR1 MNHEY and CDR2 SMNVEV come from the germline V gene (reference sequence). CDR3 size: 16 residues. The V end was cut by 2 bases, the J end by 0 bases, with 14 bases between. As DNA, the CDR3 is TGTGCCAGCAGTTTAAAGGGAGGGGGACTCTCCTACGAGCAGTACTTC. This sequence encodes CASSLKGGGLSYEQYF.